The text below deals with one TCR beta chain. This specimen belongs to a study of T-cell memory formation after mild COVID-19. Constant-segment-primed 5'RACE gave TCR alpha and TCR beta cDNA libraries with sample barcodes and UMIs. Via MiXCR, TCRdb re-called the 5' RACE reads, giving one row per CDR3 protein. The sample has more than 300,000 distinct CDR3 sequences, approximately 22% seen once. Germline-derived CDR1 and CDR2 are SGHRS and YFSETQ. Trimming cost V 8 bases and J 1 base; bases outside gene matches: 5. This CDR3 spans 14 amino acids. This TCR derives from a man younger than 35 who had mild COVID-19 (a few samples of this study predate the infection). Cell type and time point are not known. The chain joins TRBV5-1 to TRBJ2-1; TRBD1 aligns across 8 bases. The sample was PBMCs or a T cell subset sorted from them (not recorded which). The CDR3 here is CASRQGKSYNEQFF. The DNA for the CDR3 is TGCGCCAGTCGACAGGGGAAATCCTACAATGAGCAGTTCTTC. Based on the CDR3 plus reference TRBV5-1 and TRBJ2-1, the full variable domain is KAGVTQTPRYLIKTRGQQVTLSCSPISGHRSVSWYQQTPGQGLQFLFEYFSETQRNKGNFPGRFSGRQFSNSRSEMNVSTLELGDSALYLCASRQGKSYNEQFFGPGTRLTVL.